This TCR beta chain was sequenced for a study of T cell responses to AZD1222 COVID-19 vaccine. The study, taken as a whole, reports: Among those given AZD1222, only six were seropositive at baseline.

Germline loops: CDR1 MNHEY, CDR2 SVGEGT. Deletions cut 4 bases from V and 2 bases from J, with 12 bases between. The CDR3 spans 15 residues. TCRdb's copy holds only in-frame clones and misses some; the assay was immunoSEQ multiplex PCR. This repertoire shows 210,000 or so clones, about 92% found once; its top ten account for approximately 1%. As regards this clone: Its antigen is undetermined.

This sequence was found in an adult in good health. The sequencing here drew on peripheral blood, taken on day 0 of MenACWY control vaccination. The chain links TRBV6-2 or TRBV6-3 to TRBJ1-3, with D unresolved. The CDR3 loop reads CASSFVPDPGNTIYF. CDR3 coding DNA: TGTGCCAGCAGTTTCGTCCCGGACCCTGGAAACACCATATATTTT.